The 32 T cell receptor beta chains below come from one sample, sequenced in a study of blood T cell repertoires in COVID-19. Only in-frame clones appear in the TCRdb table, and some are missing; sequencing was by immunoSEQ multiplex PCR. The table shows 160,000 or so clones, with more than 70% occurring only once. The sequenced sample consisted of PBMCs or T cells enriched from blood (not recorded which). The receptors were gathered from a man aged 60 to 75 who had recovered from COVID-19.

The gene calls are TRBV28 and TRBJ1-5; D is unclear. V dropped 2 bases and J dropped 2 bases, with 13 bases sitting between them. In germline, CDR1 is MDHEN, CDR2 SYDVKM. The CDR3 has 16 residues. The CDR3 coding sequence is TGTGCCAGCAGTTTAGAGGCCCCGGGAGGCAATCAGCCCCAGCATTTT. Protein product: CASSLEAPGGNQPQHF.

This rearrangement joins TRBV7-2 to TRBJ2-1; 12 bases match TRBD2. The CDR3 spans 19 residues. Germline trimming cut 1 base from V and 4 bases from J; bases unmatched to any gene: 11. Germline V lookup: CDR1 SGHTA, CDR2 FQGNSA. The CDR3 is CASSLGELAGGSPYNEQFF. For the CDR3, the DNA is TGTGCCAGCAGCTTAGGTGAACTAGCGGGGGGATCCCCGTACAATGAGCAGTTCTTC.

CDR3: CAAQSRDRANYGYTF. The CDR3 DNA is TGTGCCGCGCAATCCCGGGACAGGGCTAACTATGGCTACACCTTC. The chain employs TRBV24-1 and TRBJ1-2, with TRBD1 matching over 9 bases. The germline CDR1 and CDR2 sequences are KGHDR and SFDVKD. The CDR3 is 15 residues long. V shed 12 bases, J shed 0 bases, and the junction held 10 bases outside the gene matches.

This sequence joins TRBV7-9 and TRBJ2-4, with D perhaps matching TRBD1 (6 bases). CDR3 length: 15 residues. Per the germline V gene, CDR1 is SEHNR and CDR2 is FQNEAQ (reference sequence). The V and J ends lost 3 bases and 8 bases respectively, with 17 bases between them. Here the CDR3 reads CASSFFRQDADIQYF. The CDR3 DNA sequence: TGTGCCAGCAGCTTTTTCCGACAGGACGCGGACATTCAGTACTTC.

This chain links TRBV2 with TRBJ2-3; TRBD2 aligns across 14 bases. Trimming at V came to 8 bases and at J to 6 bases, leaving 4 bases not matched to a gene. This CDR3 is built from 14 residues. CDR1 and CDR2 (germline): SNHLY, FYNNEI. The chain's CDR3 is CASLRTSGRDTQYF. DNA of the CDR3: TGTGCCAGCCTTAGGACTAGCGGGAGGGATACGCAGTATTTT.

The chain uses TRBV20-1 and TRBJ2-5, with TRBD2 matching 10 bases. CDR1 is DFQATT and CDR2 is SNEGSKA in the germline V gene (reference sequence). CDR3 length: 17 residues. V shed 3 bases and J 2 bases; nucleotides not matched to a gene: 12. The CDR3 nucleotides read TGCAGTGCTAGTCCTGGGGAGCGGGGGGGCTGGCAAGAGACCCAGTACTTC. This codes for CSASPGERGGWQETQYF.

This chain connects TRBV7-8 to TRBJ2-4; no clear D. CDR1 and CDR2 from the germline V gene are SGHVS and FQNEAQ. The CDR3 is 16 amino acids. Trimming cost V 5 bases and J 0 bases, with 14 bases left between them. This CDR3 is CASSQTKPLAKNIQYF. DNA for the CDR3: TGTGCCAGCAGCCAAACTAAGCCCCTAGCCAAAAACATTCAGTACTTC.

The chain recombines TRBV2 with TRBJ2-3, with 9 bases lining up with TRBD1. J lost 5 bases, V lost 7 bases, and 7 bases had no gene match. CDR3 length equals 14 residues. Germline lookup yields CDR1 SNHLY and CDR2 FYNNEI. The CDR3 sequence: CASKRTGVGDTQYF. CDR3 nucleotides: TGTGCCAGCAAGAGGACAGGGGTGGGAGATACGCAGTATTTT.

The chain has TRBV18 and TRBJ1-1, with 7 bases identical to TRBD1. V was pared by 3 bases and J by 5 bases, with 9 bases of the junction left unmatched. Per germline, CDR1 KGHSH and CDR2 LQKENI. The CDR3 is 15 amino acids. The DNA for the CDR3 is TGTGCCAGCTCACCTTATACAGGGGCTGGGACTGAAGCTTTCTTT. Translated, it gives CASSPYTGAGTEAFF.

This clone was recorded once. The gene calls are TRBV3-1 (or the pseudogene TRBV3-2) and TRBJ1-2, with TRBD1 matching over 7 bases. Germline CDR1 and CDR2: LGHDT and YNNKEL (reference sequence). The CDR3 is made up of 15 amino acids. With V trimmed by 4 bases and J by 4 bases, 9 bases remained unmatched. In DNA form, the CDR3 reads TGTGCCAGCAGCCCTCAGAACCAGGGGGGCTATGGCTACACCTTC. Translation: CASSPQNQGGYGYTF.

In regard to this clone: This may be a read error: a much more frequent sequence differs by one nucleotide. Distinct nucleotide sequences in the sample also encode this CDR3. The chain is built from TRBV19 and TRBJ1-5; TRBD1 matches at 10 bases. The trim removed 5 bases at V and 2 bases at J, leaving 0 bases unmatched. The CDR3 runs 14 residues. The germline CDR1 and CDR2 sequences are LNHDA and SQIVND (reference sequence). The CDR3 loop reads CASSGTGGNQPQHF. For the CDR3, the DNA is TGTGCCAGTAGTGGGACAGGGGGCAATCAGCCCCAGCATTTT.

The chain carries TRBV28 and TRBJ1-5; TRBD1 is a possible D gene (6 bases). V shed 6 bases and J shed 4 bases, with 13 bases lying between them. Germline V gene data show CDR1 as MDHEN and CDR2 as SYDVKM. CDR3 length: 14 amino acids. The CDR3 DNA reads as TGTGCCAGCAGCTTTGACAGGCATAATCAGCCCCAGCATTTT. Translated, it gives CASSFDRHNQPQHF.

V usage is TRBV12-5 and J usage is TRBJ2-7, with 11 bases lining up with TRBD1. Germline CDR1 and CDR2: LGHNT and FRNRAP. This CDR3 is 16 amino acids long. V lost 6 bases to trimming and J lost 4 bases; unmatched junction nucleotides: 11. The CDR3 spells CASGGQGAGLYYEQYF. CDR3 in DNA: TGTGCTAGTGGAGGACAGGGGGCAGGCTTGTATTACGAGCAGTACTTC.

V usage is TRBV20-1 and J usage is TRBJ2-1; 14 bases line up with TRBD2. CDR1 and CDR2 (germline): DFQATT, SNEGSKA (reference sequence). With V trimmed by 3 bases and J by 3 bases, 10 bases remained unmatched. The CDR3 is made up of 18 amino acids. CDR3 amino acids: CSASGGLAGGTLYNEQFF. The CDR3 DNA is TGCAGTGCTAGTGGTGGACTAGCGGGGGGCACCCTCTACAATGAGCAGTTCTTC.

The rearrangement joins TRBV27 to TRBJ1-1, with 9 bases identical to TRBD1. V lost 0 bases to trimming and J lost 5 bases; unmatched junction nucleotides: 1. CDR1 and CDR2 from the germline V gene are MNHEY and SMNVEV (reference sequence). The CDR3 runs 14 residues. CDR3 coding DNA: TGTGCCAGCAGTTTATCCGGGACAGGGACTGAAGCTTTCTTT. Amino acids: CASSLSGTGTEAFF.

This chain connects TRBV20-1 to TRBJ2-5; D is possibly TRBD1 (5 bases). The germline CDR1 and CDR2 sequences are DFQATT and SNEGSKA (reference sequence). Between the trimmed V and J ends, which lost 5 bases and 6 bases, there was a span of 10 bases. This CDR3 is built from 11 residues. The CDR3: CSAPRGQTQYF. Written as DNA, the CDR3 is TGCAGTGCTCCAAGGGGTCAGACCCAGTACTTC.

This chain uses TRBV13 with TRBJ2-2, with D possibly matching TRBD1 (5 bases). The CDR3 runs 14 residues. Between the trimmed V and J ends, which lost 3 bases and 4 bases, there was a span of 9 bases. The V gene's germline CDR1 is PRHDT and CDR2 FYEKMQ (reference sequence). CDR3 sequence: CASSFGAPTGELFF. The CDR3 nucleotides read TGTGCCAGCAGCTTTGGGGCCCCCACCGGGGAGCTGTTTTTT.

To note about this clone: Other nucleotide sequences in the sample specify the same CDR3. V is TRBV18 and J is TRBJ1-1, with no clear D. CDR3 size: 13 residues. The germline V gene encodes CDR1 KGHSH and CDR2 LQKENI. V lost 3 bases and J lost 1, with 6 bases in between. The CDR3 DNA follows: TGTGCCAGCTCACCGGGAGGGAACACTGAAGCTTTCTTT. Amino acids: CASSPGGNTEAFF.

The rearrangement links TRBV7-8 to TRBJ1-6; D is ambiguous. Trimming took off 5 bases at V and 3 bases at J, with 11 bases between the two ends. The CDR3 loop spans 15 amino acids. Germline loops: CDR1 SGHVS, CDR2 FQNEAQ. In DNA form, the CDR3 reads TGTGCCAGCAGCCCCCGGGAGGGCTATAATTCACCCCTCCACTTT. Residues: CASSPREGYNSPLHF. Looking up the rest from reference TRBV7-8 and TRBJ1-6 gives the full variable domain: GAGVSQSPRYKVAKRGQDVALRCDPISGHVSLFWYQQALGQGPEFLTYFQNEAQLDKSGLPSDRFFAERPEGSVSTLKIQRTQQEDSAVYLCASSPREGYNSPLHFGNGTRLTVT.

The chain combines TRBV4-1 with TRBJ1-6; D gene unclear. This CDR3 has 16 amino acids. The germline V gene encodes CDR1 MGHRA and CDR2 YSYEKL. The V and J ends lost 0 bases and 9 bases respectively, with 15 bases between them. CDR3 DNA sequence: TGCGCCAGCAGCCAAGATATAGAGGGAGATGTTTCACCCCTCCACTTT. Amino acids: CASSQDIEGDVSPLHF.

This sequence joins TRBV28 and TRBJ1-5; D uncertain. Germline lookup yields CDR1 MDHEN and CDR2 SYDVKM. V gave up 8 bases and J gave up 4 bases, with 18 bases separating them. This CDR3 has 15 amino acids. The chain's CDR3 is CASVMGPIANQPQHF. CDR3 DNA: TGTGCCAGCGTGATGGGTCCCATAGCGAATCAGCCCCAGCATTTT.

This rearrangement joins TRBV28 to TRBJ2-7; maybe TRBD2 (6 bases). The CDR3 consists of 12 residues. Trimming took off 4 bases at V and 3 bases at J, with 7 bases between the two ends. Germline-derived CDR1 and CDR2 are MDHEN and SYDVKM. This CDR3 is CASSSGVYEQYF. The CDR3 nucleotides are TGTGCCAGCAGTTCGGGGGTCTACGAGCAGTACTTC.

The rearrangement uses TRBV27 and TRBJ1-2; D uncertain. Trimming pared 6 bases from V and 0 bases from J, leaving 17 bases between. The CDR3 extends over 16 amino acids. Germline V gives CDR1 MNHEY, CDR2 SMNVEV (reference sequence). The CDR3 spells CASSRLPVEANYGYTF. For the CDR3, the DNA is TGTGCCAGCAGCCGGTTACCGGTGGAGGCTAACTATGGCTACACCTTC.

This clone was counted a few times. The chain combines TRBV7-2 with TRBJ1-2; no reliable D call. Germline CDR1 reads SGHTA; CDR2 reads FQGNSA. This CDR3 spans 15 amino acids. Trimming took off 5 bases at V and 4 bases at J, with 17 bases between the two ends. CDR3 sequence (DNA): TGTGCCAGCAGCCCCCCGGGAGGGTCTGCCTATGGCTACACCTTC. Translated, it gives CASSPPGGSAYGYTF. Full variable domain (rest looked up from reference TRBV7-2 and TRBJ1-2): GAGVSQSPSNKVTEKGKDVELRCDPISGHTALYWYRQSLGQGLEFLIYFQGNSAPDKSGLPSDRFSAERTGGSVSTLTIQRTQQEDSAVYLCASSPPGGSAYGYTFGSGTRLTVV.

The gene calls are TRBV28 and TRBJ1-3; D is possibly TRBD1 (6 bases). Germline CDR1 and CDR2: MDHEN and SYDVKM. CDR3 length: 12 amino acids. V was trimmed by 8 bases and J by 2 bases, leaving 7 bases between them. The CDR3 is CASQGPGNTIYF. CDR3 DNA sequence: TGTGCCAGCCAGGGGCCTGGAAACACCATATATTTT.

This sequence joins TRBV7-3 and TRBJ1-6, with D unresolved. Trimming shortened V by 5 bases and J by 7 bases, and 12 bases separated the two germline ends. Germline-derived CDR1 and CDR2 are SGHTA and FQGTGA. The length of the CDR3 is 14 residues. CDR3 nucleotide sequence: TGTGCCAGCAGCCCCGGGTTCGGGAATTCACCCCTCCACTTT. Translated: CASSPGFGNSPLHF.

The CDR3 DNA reads as TGTGCCAGCAGCTCCAGCGGCGGTCGATCCTACAATGAGCAGTTCTTC. Amino acid sequence: CASSSSGGRSYNEQFF. The chain is built from TRBV11-3 and TRBJ2-1; D possibly corresponds to TRBD2 (5 bases). In germline, CDR1 is SGHNT, CDR2 YENEEA. Trimming shortened V by 4 bases and J by 1 base, and 14 bases separated the two germline ends. This CDR3 is built from 16 residues.

This chain uses TRBV5-1 with TRBJ2-3, with TRBD2 as a possible D gene (6 bases). With 1 base removed from V and 6 bases from J, the gap between germline ends came to 15 bases. The germline gives CDR1 SGHRS, CDR2 YFSETQ. This CDR3 contains 15 residues. In nucleotides, the CDR3 is TGCGCCAGCAGCTTGCGGGGGACCAGAGGGGATACGCAGTATTTT. Amino acid sequence: CASSLRGTRGDTQYF.

The chain links TRBV18 to TRBJ1-1; D not certain. V dropped 3 bases and J dropped 7 bases, with 12 bases sitting between them. Germline CDR1 and CDR2: KGHSH and LQKENI. CDR3 length: 13 amino acids. CDR3 protein: CASSPEPINEAFF. The DNA of the CDR3 is TGTGCCAGCTCACCGGAGCCCATAAATGAAGCTTTCTTT.

The chain is built from TRBV2 and TRBJ2-1, with TRBD1 matching over 8 bases. This CDR3 is built from 14 residues. Germline V gives CDR1 SNHLY, CDR2 FYNNEI. V was pared by 2 bases and J by 9 bases, with 6 bases of the junction left unmatched. CDR3 protein: CASSEMAGGTEQFF. The CDR3 bases are TGTGCCAGCAGTGAAATGGCAGGGGGCACTGAGCAGTTCTTC.

The chain carries TRBV5-1 and TRBJ2-7; 7 bases fit TRBD1. J lost 1 base, V lost 0 bases, and 4 bases had no gene match. Germline assignment: CDR1 SGHRS and CDR2 YFSETQ. CDR3 size: 15 residues. CDR3 DNA: TGCGCCAGCAGCTTGGCCCGGGACAGTTCCTACGAGCAGTACTTC. Translating it yields CASSLARDSSYEQYF.

V is TRBV28 and J is TRBJ1-3; D gene ambiguous. The germline gives CDR1 MDHEN, CDR2 SYDVKM. The CDR3 is 15 amino acids. V was trimmed by 5 bases and J by 0 bases, leaving 11 bases between them. For the CDR3, the DNA is TGTGCCAGCAGTCCCCCTGCCTACTCTGGAAACACCATATATTTT. Encoded protein: CASSPPAYSGNTIYF.